This T cell receptor (beta chain) was found in a study of cytomegalovirus exposure and HLA in healthy donors. As for the study in general: From donors who were HLA-typed, an early data release held around 80 million unique TCRs.

This clone has only one observation. At the DNA level, this CDR3 is encoded by other sequences in the same sample as well. J gave up 1 base and V 8 bases, and 0 bases lay outside the gene matches. The CDR3 runs 12 residues. Germline V CDR1 and CDR2: WSHSY, SAAADI. PCR amplification relied on 60 Vbeta primers (plus 13 Jbeta primers). The data were produced by immunoSEQ multiplex PCR, yet TCRdb's version contains in-frame clones alone and is incomplete. This sample yields 280,000 or so clones, of which roughly 89% are seen a single time; 2% to 3% belongs to the top ten. Material for sequencing was PBMCs. The chain uses TRBV10-2 and TRBJ2-3, with 7 nucleotides matching TRBD1. This clonotype was sampled from a woman between 18 and 29 years old in good health and CMV-seronegative. CDR3 bases: TGCGCCAGCGGACAGGGCACAGATACGCAGTATTTT. This encodes CASGQGTDTQYF.